Listed below are T cell receptor beta chains from one sample, sequenced in a study of cytomegalovirus exposure and HLA in healthy donors. Produced via immunoSEQ multiplex PCR; TCRdb's table is partial and in-frame only. The table has roughly 200,000 clones, almost 70% seen once; the top ten hold approximately 2.5%. Sequencing was done on a sample of PBMCs. These receptors were collected from a man aged 35 to 55 in good health and CMV-seropositive. Both conserved end residues are part of each CDR3. D genes are given only for firm matches. Clone size is given for some rows only: seen once, a few or many times, or a class if the clone is expanded.

d_gene,v_gene,j_gene,abundance,len,CDR3nt,CDR3aa
TRBD1,TRBV28,TRBJ2-7,NA,15,TGTGCCAGCAGCTCCCTCGGACAGGGGGGCCACGAGCAGTACTTC,CASSSLGQGGHEQYF
NA,TRBV18,TRBJ2-7,NA,19,TGTGCCAGCTCACCGGGACTTCGGACGTTTCGGCCACAGCTCCACGAGCAGTACTTC,CASSPGLRTFRPQLHEQYF
NA,TRBV6-5,TRBJ1-2,NA,15,TGTGCCAGCAGTGCATACAGGGTTTCTAACTATGGCTACACCTTC,CASSAYRVSNYGYTF
NA,TRBV4-2,TRBJ2-3,NA,15,TGTGCCAGCAGCCAGCCCGGACAGCCAACAAGTACGCAGTATTTT,CASSQPGQPTSTQYF
TRBD1,TRBV29-1,TRBJ2-5,few,15,TGCAGCGCCCCAGCCGGACAGGGGTATGGGGGGACCCAGTACTTC,CSAPAGQGYGGTQYF
NA,TRBV6-5,TRBJ2-2,NA,14,TGTGCCAGTGGGGCAATCGGGAACACCGGGGAGCTGTTTTTT,CASGAIGNTGELFF
TRBD2,TRBV9,TRBJ2-3,NA,14,TGTGCCAGCAGCGTCATAGCGGGGGCTCCCCCGCAGTATTTT,CASSVIAGAPPQYF
NA,TRBV6-5,TRBJ2-7,NA,14,TGTGCCAGCAGTTACTCGGGGGGTACCTACGAGCAGTACTTC,CASSYSGGTYEQYF
NA,TRBV7-6,TRBJ2-7,NA,14,TGTGCCAGCAGCTTAGAAGTCGGTACCTACGAGCAGTACTTC,CASSLEVGTYEQYF
TRBD1,TRBV28,TRBJ2-5,NA,14,TGTGCCAGCAGGAGGACAGGGGCGGGGGAGACCCAGTACTTC,CASRRTGAGETQYF